The source of this T cell receptor beta chain is a study of OX40 agonist ivuxolimab in advanced cancers. Profiling relied on immunoSEQ multiplex PCR, and the TCRdb table lists in-frame clones only, not all of them. The sample holds around 84,000 clones; approximately 84% are singletons and the top ten take 0.45% to 0.6%. Germline CDR1 reads GTSNPN; CDR2 reads SVGIG (reference sequence). This CDR3 is 14 amino acids long. The ends were cut back, 0 bases at V and 0 bases at J, with 8 bases in the middle. The chain has TRBV30 and TRBJ1-1; D is unclear. This specimen consisted of CD4+ or CD8+ T cells sorted from blood, obtained in a trial of the OX40 agonist ivuxolimab. The clonotype was recovered from an adult with an advanced solid tumor such as melanoma, head and neck, liver or kidney cancer. CDR3 loop: CAWSVNVMNTEAFF. The DNA of the CDR3 is TGTGCCTGGAGTGTCAATGTAATGAACACTGAAGCTTTCTTT.